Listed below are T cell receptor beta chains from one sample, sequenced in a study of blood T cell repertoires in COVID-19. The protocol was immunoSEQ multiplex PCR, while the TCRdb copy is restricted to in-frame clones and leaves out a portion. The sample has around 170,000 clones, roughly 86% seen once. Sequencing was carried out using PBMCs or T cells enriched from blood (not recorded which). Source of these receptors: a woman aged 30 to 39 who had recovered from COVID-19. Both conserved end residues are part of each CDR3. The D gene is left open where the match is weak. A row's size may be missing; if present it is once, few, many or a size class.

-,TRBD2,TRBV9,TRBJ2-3,CASSVGRLAGGSDTQYF,TGTGCCAGCAGCGTAGGGCGACTAGCGGGAGGTTCAGATACGCAGTATTTT
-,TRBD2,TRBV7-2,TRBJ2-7,CASSLLPLEVAGVHEQYF,TGTGCCAGCAGCCTCCTGCCCCTCGAAGTAGCGGGAGTACACGAGCAGTACTTC
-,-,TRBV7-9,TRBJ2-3,CASRSGTDTQYF,TGTGCCAGCAGGAGCGGCACAGATACGCAGTATTTT
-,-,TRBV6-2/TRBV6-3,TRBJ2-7,CASSYSVAAGQPSVSSYEQYF,TGTGCCAGCAGTTACTCGGTTGCCGCTGGGCAGCCTAGCGTGTCCTCCTACGAGCAGTACTTC
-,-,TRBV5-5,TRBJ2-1,CASSWGSGFGDNEQFF,TGTGCCAGCAGCTGGGGATCAGGGTTCGGTGATAATGAGCAGTTCTTC
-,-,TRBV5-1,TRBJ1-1,CASSEGQYMNTEAFF,TGCGCCAGCAGCGAAGGACAGTATATGAACACTGAAGCTTTCTTT
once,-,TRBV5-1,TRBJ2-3,CASSAKGERTDTQYF,TGCGCCAGCAGCGCCAAGGGGGAACGTACAGATACGCAGTATTTT
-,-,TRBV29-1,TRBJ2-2,CSVSDTYTGELFF,TGCAGCGTTTCGGACACCTACACCGGGGAGCTGTTTTTT
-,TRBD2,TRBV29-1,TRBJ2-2,CSAQREYTGELFF,TGCAGCGCTCAGCGGGAATACACCGGGGAGCTGTTTTTT
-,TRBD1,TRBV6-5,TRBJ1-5,CASGDSFSNQPQHF,TGTGCCAGCGGGGACAGTTTTAGCAATCAGCCCCAGCATTTT
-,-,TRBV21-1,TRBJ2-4,CASSKAFVWDRKNIQYF,TGTGCCAGCAGCAAAGCGTTCGTCTGGGACAGAAAAAACATTCAGTACTTC
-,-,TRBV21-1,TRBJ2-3,CASSKVEGRAATDTQYF,TGTGCCAGCAGCAAAGTGGAGGGCAGGGCGGCCACAGATACGCAGTATTTT
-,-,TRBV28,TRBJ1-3,CASSLGIPSSGNTIYF,TGTGCCAGCAGTTTGGGCATTCCTTCCTCTGGAAACACCATATATTTT
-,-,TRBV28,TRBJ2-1,CASSTRDSSSYNEQFF,TGTGCCAGCAGCACACGGGACTCGAGCTCCTACAATGAGCAGTTCTTC
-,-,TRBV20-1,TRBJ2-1,CSAPRGGRQFF,TGCAGTGCCCCGAGGGGGGGAAGACAGTTCTTC
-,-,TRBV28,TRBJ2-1,CASGLTDNEQFF,TGTGCCAGCGGACTAACTGACAATGAGCAGTTCTTC
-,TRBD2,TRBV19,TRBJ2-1,CASSINWREVPNEQFF,TGTGCCAGTAGTATTAATTGGCGGGAGGTTCCCAATGAGCAGTTCTTC
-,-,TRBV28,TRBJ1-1,CASASGDGTKNTEAFF,TGTGCCAGCGCGTCGGGGGACGGAACAAAGAACACTGAAGCTTTCTTT
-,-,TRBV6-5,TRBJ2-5,CASSSFAGYQETQYF,TGTGCCAGCAGCTCTTTCGCAGGGTACCAAGAGACCCAGTACTTC
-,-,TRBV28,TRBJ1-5,CASAGSKRGQPQHF,TGTGCCAGCGCGGGGAGTAAGAGGGGTCAGCCCCAGCATTTT
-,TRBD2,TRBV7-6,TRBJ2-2,CASSLAVSLADRNTGELFF,TGTGCCAGCAGCTTAGCGGTCTCACTAGCGGATAGGAACACCGGGGAGCTGTTTTTT
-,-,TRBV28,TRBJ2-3,CASSFSLDPTDTQYF,TGTGCCAGCAGTTTCAGTCTAGACCCCACAGATACGCAGTATTTT
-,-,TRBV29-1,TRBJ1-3,CSGLSSGNTIYF,TGCAGCGGTTTGAGCTCTGGAAACACCATATATTTT
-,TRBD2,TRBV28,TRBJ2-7,CAIGGGTSGSYEQYF,TGTGCCATCGGTGGAGGGACTAGCGGATCCTACGAGCAGTACTTC
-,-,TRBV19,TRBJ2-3,CASTLQVSSTDTQYF,TGTGCCAGTACCTTACAGGTATCTAGCACAGATACGCAGTATTTT
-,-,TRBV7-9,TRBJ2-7,CASSPGQIPYEQYF,TGTGCCAGCAGCCCCGGACAGATCCCCTACGAGCAGTACTTC
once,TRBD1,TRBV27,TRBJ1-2,CASSSTGLDGYTF,TGTGCCAGCAGTTCGACAGGGCTGGATGGCTACACCTTC
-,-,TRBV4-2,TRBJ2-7,CASSQDSSGYEQYF,TGTGCCAGCAGCCAAGATTCTAGTGGCTACGAGCAGTACTTC
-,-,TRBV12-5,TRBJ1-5,CASGLGGGQPQHF,TGTGCTAGTGGTTTGGGGGGGGGTCAGCCCCAGCATTTT
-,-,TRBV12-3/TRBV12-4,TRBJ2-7,CASTLSGNYEQYF,TGTGCCAGCACCCTATCGGGGAACTACGAGCAGTACTTC
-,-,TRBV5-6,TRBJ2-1,CASSHSTGRSYNEQFF,TGTGCCAGCAGCCACTCGACAGGTCGCTCCTACAATGAGCAGTTCTTC
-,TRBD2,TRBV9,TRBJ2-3,CASSVGGGRNTDTQYF,TGTGCCAGCAGCGTAGGCGGCGGGAGGAACACAGATACGCAGTATTTT
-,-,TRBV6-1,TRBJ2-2,CASSETQGNTGELFF,TGTGCCAGCAGTGAAACACAGGGAAACACCGGGGAGCTGTTTTTT
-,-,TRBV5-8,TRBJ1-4,CASSLGQTTNEKLFF,TGTGCCAGCAGCTTGGGTCAGACAACTAATGAAAAACTGTTTTTT
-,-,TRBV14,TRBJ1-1,CASSQKPGPRAVAEAFF,TGTGCCAGCAGCCAGAAACCGGGTCCCCGTGCGGTGGCTGAAGCTTTCTTT
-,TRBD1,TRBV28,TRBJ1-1,CASSQPRTGGGSNTEAFF,TGTGCCAGCAGCCAACCGAGGACAGGGGGTGGATCGAACACTGAAGCTTTCTTT
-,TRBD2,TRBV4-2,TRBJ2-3,CASSQVGLGVPTDTQYF,TGTGCCAGCAGCCAAGTGGGACTAGGGGTCCCCACAGATACGCAGTATTTT
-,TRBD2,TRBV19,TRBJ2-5,CASSIGGGETQYF,TGTGCCAGTAGTATCGGCGGGGGTGAGACCCAGTACTTC
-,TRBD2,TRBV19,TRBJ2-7,CASQGTSGETYEQYF,TGTGCCAGCCAGGGGACTAGCGGAGAAACCTACGAGCAGTACTTC
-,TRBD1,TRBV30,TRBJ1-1,CAWGTGDGTEAFF,TGTGCCTGGGGGACAGGGGACGGCACTGAAGCTTTCTTT
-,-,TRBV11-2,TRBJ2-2,CASSLRGGDANTGELFF,TGTGCCAGCAGCTTACGAGGGGGTGATGCGAACACCGGGGAGCTGTTTTTT
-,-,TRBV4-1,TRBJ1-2,CASSHKVPATNYGYTF,TGCGCCAGCAGCCATAAAGTCCCAGCGACTAACTATGGCTACACCTTC
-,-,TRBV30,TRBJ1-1,CAWTDLNTEAFF,TGTGCCTGGACAGACTTGAACACTGAAGCTTTCTTT
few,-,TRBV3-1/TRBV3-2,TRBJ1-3,CASSRAGTGNTIYF,TGTGCCAGCAGCCGTGCCGGTACCGGAAACACCATATATTTT
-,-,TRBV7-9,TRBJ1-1,CASSTAGGTEAFF,TGTGCCAGCAGTACGGCGGGGGGCACTGAAGCTTTCTTT